This T cell receptor (beta chain) emerged from a study of cytomegalovirus exposure and HLA in healthy donors. Findings and limits, study-wide: Per published reports, the classifier diagnosed cytomegalovirus status with high specificity and sensitivity.

To note about this clone: Its specificity is not known.

It was with 60 Vbeta and 13 Jbeta primers that the PCR ran. Some clones are missing from TCRdb's copy, which holds only in-frame ones; the method was immunoSEQ multiplex PCR. The table lists 90,000 to 150,000 clones, 15% to 19% of them singletons. Sample: PBMCs. This TCR came from a woman aged 18 to 35 in good health and CMV-seronegative.

The chain's CDR3 is CASSRDRGGNTEAFF. Written as DNA, the CDR3 is TGTGCCAGTAGCCGGGACAGGGGAGGGAACACTGAAGCTTTCTTT. This sequence joins TRBV19 and TRBJ1-1; TRBD1 aligns across 10 bases. Germline CDR1 is LNHDA and CDR2 is SQIVND (reference sequence). This CDR3 spans 15 amino acids. V lost 6 bases, J lost 1 base, and 5 bases stayed unmatched. Supplemented by reference TRBV19 and TRBJ1-1, the full variable domain reads DGGITQSPKYLFRKEGQNVTLSCEQNLNHDAMYWYRQDPGQGLRLIYYSQIVNDFQKGDIAEGYSVSREKKESFPLTVTSAQKNPTAFYLCASSRDRGGNTEAFFGQGTRLTVV.